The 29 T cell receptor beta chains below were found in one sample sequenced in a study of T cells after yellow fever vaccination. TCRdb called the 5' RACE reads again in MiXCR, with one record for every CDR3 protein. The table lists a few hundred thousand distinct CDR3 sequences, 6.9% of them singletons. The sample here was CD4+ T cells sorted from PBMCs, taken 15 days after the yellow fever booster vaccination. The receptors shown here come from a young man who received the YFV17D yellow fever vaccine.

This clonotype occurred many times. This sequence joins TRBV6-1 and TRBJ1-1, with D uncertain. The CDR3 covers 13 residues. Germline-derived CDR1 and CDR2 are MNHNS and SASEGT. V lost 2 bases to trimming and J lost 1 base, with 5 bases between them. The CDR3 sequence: CASSEYQNTEAFF. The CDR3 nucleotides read TGTGCCAGCAGTGAATATCAGAACACTGAAGCTTTCTTT.

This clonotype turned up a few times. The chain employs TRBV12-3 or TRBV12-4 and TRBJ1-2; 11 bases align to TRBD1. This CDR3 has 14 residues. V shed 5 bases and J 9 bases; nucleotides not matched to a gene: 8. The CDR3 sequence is CASSRRTGGRSYTF. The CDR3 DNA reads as TGTGCCAGCAGTCGAAGGACAGGGGGCCGGAGCTACACCTTC.

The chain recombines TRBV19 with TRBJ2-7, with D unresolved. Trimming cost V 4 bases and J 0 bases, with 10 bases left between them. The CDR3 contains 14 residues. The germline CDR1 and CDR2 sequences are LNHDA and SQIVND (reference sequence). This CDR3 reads CASSTPDRSYEQYF. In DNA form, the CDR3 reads TGTGCCAGTAGTACCCCGGACCGCTCCTACGAGCAGTACTTC. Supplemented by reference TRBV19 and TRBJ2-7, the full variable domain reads DGGITQSPKYLFRKEGQNVTLSCEQNLNHDAMYWYRQDPGQGLRLIYYSQIVNDFQKGDIAEGYSVSREKKESFPLTVTSAQKNPTAFYLCASSTPDRSYEQYFGPGTRLTVT.

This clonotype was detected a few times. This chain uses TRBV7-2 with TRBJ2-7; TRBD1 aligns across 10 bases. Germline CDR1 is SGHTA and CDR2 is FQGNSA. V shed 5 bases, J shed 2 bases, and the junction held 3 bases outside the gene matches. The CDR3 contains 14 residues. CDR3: CASSRDRGAYEQYF. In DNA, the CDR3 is TGTGCCAGCAGCCGGGACAGGGGAGCCTACGAGCAGTACTTC.

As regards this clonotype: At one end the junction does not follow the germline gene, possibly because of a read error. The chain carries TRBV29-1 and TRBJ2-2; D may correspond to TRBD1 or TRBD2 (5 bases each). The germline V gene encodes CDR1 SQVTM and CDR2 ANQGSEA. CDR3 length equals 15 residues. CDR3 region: CSVHRTSGNTGEPFF. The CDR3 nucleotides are TGCAGCGTCCACCGGACATCCGGGAACACCGGGGAGCCGTTTTTT.

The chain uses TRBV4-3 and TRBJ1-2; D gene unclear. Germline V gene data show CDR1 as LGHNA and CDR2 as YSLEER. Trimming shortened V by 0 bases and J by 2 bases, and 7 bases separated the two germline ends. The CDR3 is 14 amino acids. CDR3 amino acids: CASSQENRNYGYTF. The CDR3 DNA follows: TGCGCCAGCAGCCAAGAGAACAGAAACTATGGCTACACCTTC.

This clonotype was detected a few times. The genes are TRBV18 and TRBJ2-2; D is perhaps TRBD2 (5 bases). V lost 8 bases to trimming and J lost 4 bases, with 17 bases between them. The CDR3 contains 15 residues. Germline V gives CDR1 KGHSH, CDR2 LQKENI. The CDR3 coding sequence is TGTGCCAGCGCGAAGACGGGGAGTCCCACCGGGGAGCTGTTTTTT. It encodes CASAKTGSPTGELFF.

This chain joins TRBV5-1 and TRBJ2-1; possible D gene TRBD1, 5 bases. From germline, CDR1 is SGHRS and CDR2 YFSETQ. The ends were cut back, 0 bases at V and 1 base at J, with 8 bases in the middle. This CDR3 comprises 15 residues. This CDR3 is CASSLGRASYNEQFF. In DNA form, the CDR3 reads TGCGCCAGCAGCTTGGGCAGGGCGTCCTACAATGAGCAGTTCTTC.

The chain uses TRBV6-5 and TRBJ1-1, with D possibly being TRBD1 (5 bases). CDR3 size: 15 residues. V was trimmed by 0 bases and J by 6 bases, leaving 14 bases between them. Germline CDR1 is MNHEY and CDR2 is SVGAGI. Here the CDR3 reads CASSYSNTRGAEAFF. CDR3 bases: TGTGCCAGCAGTTACTCGAACACCCGAGGGGCTGAAGCTTTCTTT.

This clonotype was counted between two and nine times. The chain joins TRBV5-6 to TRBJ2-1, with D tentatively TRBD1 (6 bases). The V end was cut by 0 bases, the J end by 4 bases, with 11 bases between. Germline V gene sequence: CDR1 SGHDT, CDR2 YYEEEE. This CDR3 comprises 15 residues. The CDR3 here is CASSLAWGQYNEQFF. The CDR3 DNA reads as TGTGCCAGCAGCTTGGCCTGGGGGCAATACAATGAGCAGTTCTTC.

For the CDR3, the DNA is TGCAGTGCCTTGGGCCGGGACGGCGAGCAGTACTTC. This codes for CSALGRDGEQYF. V gene TRBV20-1 combines with J gene TRBJ2-7; D is perhaps TRBD1 or TRBD2 (5 bases each). CDR3 length: 12 amino acids. The germline gives CDR1 DFQATT, CDR2 SNEGSKA (reference sequence). Trimming cost V 6 bases and J 6 bases, with 15 bases left between them.

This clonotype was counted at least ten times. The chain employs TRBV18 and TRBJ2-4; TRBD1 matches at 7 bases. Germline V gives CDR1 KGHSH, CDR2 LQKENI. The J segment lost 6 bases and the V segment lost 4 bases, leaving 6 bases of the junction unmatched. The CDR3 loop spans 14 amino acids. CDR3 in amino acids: CASSQDRELNIQYF. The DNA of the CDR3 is TGTGCCAGCTCACAAGACAGGGAATTAAACATTCAGTACTTC.

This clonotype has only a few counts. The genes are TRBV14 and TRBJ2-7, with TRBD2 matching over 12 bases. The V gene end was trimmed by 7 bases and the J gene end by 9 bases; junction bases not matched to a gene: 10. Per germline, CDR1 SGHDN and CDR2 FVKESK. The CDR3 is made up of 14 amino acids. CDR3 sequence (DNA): TGTGCCAGCAAAGCCGGGACTAGCGGGTCACGGCAGTACTTC. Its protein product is CASKAGTSGSRQYF.

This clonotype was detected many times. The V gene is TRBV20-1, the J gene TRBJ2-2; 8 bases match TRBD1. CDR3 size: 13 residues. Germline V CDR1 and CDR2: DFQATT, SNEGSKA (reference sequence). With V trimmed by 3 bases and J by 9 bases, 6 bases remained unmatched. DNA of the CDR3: TGCAGTGCTAGCGGCAGGGGGCCCAGGGAGCTGTTTTTT. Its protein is CSASGRGPRELFF.

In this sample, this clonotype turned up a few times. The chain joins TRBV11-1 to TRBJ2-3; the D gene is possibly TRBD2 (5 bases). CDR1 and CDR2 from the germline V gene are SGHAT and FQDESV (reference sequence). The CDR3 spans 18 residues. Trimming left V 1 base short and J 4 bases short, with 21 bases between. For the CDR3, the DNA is TGTGCCAGCAGCTTAGTTCCGGCTAGCCGGGATCTGGCAGATACGCAGTATTTT. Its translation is CASSLVPASRDLADTQYF.

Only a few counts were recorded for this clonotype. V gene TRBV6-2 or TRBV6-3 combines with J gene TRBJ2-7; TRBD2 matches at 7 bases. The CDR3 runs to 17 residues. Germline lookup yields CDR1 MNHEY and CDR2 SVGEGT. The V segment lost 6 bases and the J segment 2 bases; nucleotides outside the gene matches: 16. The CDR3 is CASSRSDALGRPYEQYF. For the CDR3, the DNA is TGTGCCAGCAGCCGCTCAGACGCGCTCGGGAGGCCCTACGAGCAGTACTTC.

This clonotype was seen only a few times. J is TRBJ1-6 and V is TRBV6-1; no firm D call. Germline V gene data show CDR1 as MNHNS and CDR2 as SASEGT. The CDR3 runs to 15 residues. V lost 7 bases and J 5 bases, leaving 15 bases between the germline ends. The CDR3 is CASIHRAANNSPLHF. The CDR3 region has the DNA TGTGCCAGCATCCATCGGGCGGCTAATAATTCACCCCTCCACTTT.

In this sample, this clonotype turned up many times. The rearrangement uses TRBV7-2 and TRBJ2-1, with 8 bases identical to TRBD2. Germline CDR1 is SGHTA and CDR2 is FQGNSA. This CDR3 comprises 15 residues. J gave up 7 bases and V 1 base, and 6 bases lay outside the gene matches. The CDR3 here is CASSLGTSFGNEQFF. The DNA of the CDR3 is TGTGCCAGCAGCTTAGGGACTAGCTTCGGAAATGAGCAGTTCTTC.

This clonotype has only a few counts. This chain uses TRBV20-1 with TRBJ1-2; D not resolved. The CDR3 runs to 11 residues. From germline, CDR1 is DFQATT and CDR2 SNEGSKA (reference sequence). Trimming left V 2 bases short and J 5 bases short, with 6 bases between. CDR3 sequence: CSARSGYGYTF. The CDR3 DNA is TGCAGTGCTAGAAGTGGATATGGCTACACCTTC.

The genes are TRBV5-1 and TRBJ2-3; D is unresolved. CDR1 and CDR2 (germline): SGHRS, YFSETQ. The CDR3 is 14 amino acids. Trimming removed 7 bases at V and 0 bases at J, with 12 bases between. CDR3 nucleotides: TGCGCCAGCGGTCGTAGTGCTAGCACAGATACGCAGTATTTT. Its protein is CASGRSASTDTQYF.

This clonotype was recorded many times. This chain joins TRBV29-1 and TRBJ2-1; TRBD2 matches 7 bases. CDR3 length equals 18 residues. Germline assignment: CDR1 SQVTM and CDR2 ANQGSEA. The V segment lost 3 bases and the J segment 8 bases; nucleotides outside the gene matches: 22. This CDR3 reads CSVDPPRAGATPWDEQFF. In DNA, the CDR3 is TGCAGCGTTGATCCCCCAAGGGCGGGAGCCACACCTTGGGATGAGCAGTTCTTC.

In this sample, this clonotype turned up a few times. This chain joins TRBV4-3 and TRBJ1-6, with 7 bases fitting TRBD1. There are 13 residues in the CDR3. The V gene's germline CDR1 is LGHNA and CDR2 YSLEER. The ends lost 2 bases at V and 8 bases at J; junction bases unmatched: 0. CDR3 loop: CASSQTGDSPLHF. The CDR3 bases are TGCGCCAGCAGCCAAACAGGGGATTCACCCCTCCACTTT.

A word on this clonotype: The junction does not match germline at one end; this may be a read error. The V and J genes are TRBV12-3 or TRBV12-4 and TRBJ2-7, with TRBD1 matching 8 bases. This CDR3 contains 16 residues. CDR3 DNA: TGTGCTAGCAGTCCCAGGGGGCAGGGGGGTACCTACGAGCAGTACTTC. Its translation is CASSPRGQGGTYEQYF.

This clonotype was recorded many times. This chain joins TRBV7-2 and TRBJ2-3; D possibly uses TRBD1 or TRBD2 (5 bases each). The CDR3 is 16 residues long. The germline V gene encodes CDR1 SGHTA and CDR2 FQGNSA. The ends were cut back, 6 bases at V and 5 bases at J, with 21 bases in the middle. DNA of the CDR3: TGTGCCAGCAGTTCTCGCCGGGGCCTGTCCAGAGATACGCAGTATTTT. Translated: CASSSRRGLSRDTQYF.

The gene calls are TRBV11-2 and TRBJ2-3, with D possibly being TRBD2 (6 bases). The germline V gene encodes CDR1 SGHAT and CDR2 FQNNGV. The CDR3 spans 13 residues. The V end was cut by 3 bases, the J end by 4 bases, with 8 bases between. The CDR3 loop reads CASSFSSADTQYF. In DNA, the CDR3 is TGTGCCAGCAGCTTCTCTAGCGCAGATACGCAGTATTTT.

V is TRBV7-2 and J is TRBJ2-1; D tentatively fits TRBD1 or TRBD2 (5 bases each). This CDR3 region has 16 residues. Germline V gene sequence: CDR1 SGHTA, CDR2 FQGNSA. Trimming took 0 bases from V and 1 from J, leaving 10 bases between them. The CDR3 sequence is CASSLAGDPSYNEQFF. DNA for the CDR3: TGTGCCAGCAGCTTAGCGGGGGACCCGTCCTACAATGAGCAGTTCTTC.

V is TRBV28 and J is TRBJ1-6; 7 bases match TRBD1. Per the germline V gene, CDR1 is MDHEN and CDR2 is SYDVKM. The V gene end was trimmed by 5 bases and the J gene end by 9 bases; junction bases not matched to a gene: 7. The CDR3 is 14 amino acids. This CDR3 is CASSPGQISSPLHF. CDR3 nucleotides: TGTGCCAGCAGTCCGGGACAGATTAGTTCACCCCTCCACTTT.

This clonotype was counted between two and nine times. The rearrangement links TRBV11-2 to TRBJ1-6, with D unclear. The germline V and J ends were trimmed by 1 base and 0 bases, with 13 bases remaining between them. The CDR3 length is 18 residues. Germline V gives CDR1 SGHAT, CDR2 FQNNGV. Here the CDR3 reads CASSLGERGSSYNSPLHF. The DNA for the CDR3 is TGTGCCAGCAGCTTAGGCGAGAGAGGCAGCTCCTATAATTCACCCCTCCACTTT.

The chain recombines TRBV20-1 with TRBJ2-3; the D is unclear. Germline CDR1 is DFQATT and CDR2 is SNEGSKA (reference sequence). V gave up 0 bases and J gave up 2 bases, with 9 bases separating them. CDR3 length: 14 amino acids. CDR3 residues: CSARDEAVTDTQYF. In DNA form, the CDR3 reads TGCAGTGCTAGAGATGAGGCAGTCACAGATACGCAGTATTTT.